Listed below are T cell receptor beta chains from one sample, sequenced in a study of blood T cell repertoires in COVID-19. The repertoire was sequenced with immunoSEQ multiplex PCR; TCRdb's copy has only in-frame clones and lacks some. This sample has about 87,000 clones, with roughly 84% found just once. Source material: peripheral blood. Receptors were obtained from an elderly woman with COVID-19, enrolled during active disease. The CDR3 runs from the conserved cysteine through the conserved F or W. Each record gives: clone size, V gene, J gene, D gene, CDR3 protein, CDR3 DNA. The D gene is left open where the match is weak. A clone size is listed for some rows: how often the clone was seen (once, few, many), or a class if it is expanded.

abundance: few
v_gene: TRBV11-2
j_gene: TRBJ1-1
d_gene: -
CDR3aa: CASSQMGANTEAFF
CDR3nt: TGTGCCAGCAGTCAAATGGGGGCGAACACTGAAGCTTTCTTT

abundance: -
v_gene: TRBV7-3
j_gene: TRBJ1-3
d_gene: -
CDR3aa: CASSPSTVNSGNTIYF
CDR3nt: TGTGCCAGCAGCCCTTCGACAGTAAACTCTGGAAACACCATATATTTT

abundance: -
v_gene: TRBV7-8
j_gene: TRBJ2-2
d_gene: -
CDR3aa: CASSLRRDSTGELFF
CDR3nt: TGTGCCAGCAGCTTAAGAAGGGACTCCACCGGGGAGCTGTTTTTT

abundance: -
v_gene: TRBV6-6
j_gene: TRBJ2-7
d_gene: TRBD2
CDR3aa: CASGWGGYNEQYF
CDR3nt: TGTGCCAGCGGTTGGGGGGGTTACAACGAGCAGTACTTC

abundance: -
v_gene: TRBV3-1/TRBV3-2
j_gene: TRBJ1-1
d_gene: -
CDR3aa: CASSQVAGETEAFF
CDR3nt: TGTGCCAGCAGCCAAGTTGCAGGGGAGACTGAAGCTTTCTTT

abundance: -
v_gene: TRBV29-1
j_gene: TRBJ2-5
d_gene: TRBD1
CDR3aa: CSVDEGAVETQYF
CDR3nt: TGCAGCGTTGATGAGGGGGCAGTTGAGACCCAGTACTTC

abundance: -
v_gene: TRBV28
j_gene: TRBJ1-2
d_gene: -
CDR3aa: CASSSLSVQLTYGYTF
CDR3nt: TGTGCCAGCAGTTCCCTCTCTGTACAGTTGACCTATGGCTACACCTTC

abundance: -
v_gene: TRBV24-1
j_gene: TRBJ1-5
d_gene: -
CDR3aa: CATSDPRVQPQHF
CDR3nt: TGTGCCACCAGTGACCCCAGGGTTCAGCCCCAGCATTTT

abundance: -
v_gene: TRBV9
j_gene: TRBJ2-7
d_gene: -
CDR3aa: CASSHGAKPYEQYF
CDR3nt: TGTGCCAGCAGCCATGGGGCCAAACCCTACGAGCAGTACTTC

abundance: -
v_gene: TRBV3-1/TRBV3-2
j_gene: TRBJ1-6
d_gene: -
CDR3aa: CASSAAQGNSPLHF
CDR3nt: TGTGCCAGCAGCGCAGCACAGGGAAATTCACCCCTCCACTTT

abundance: few
v_gene: TRBV18
j_gene: TRBJ1-2
d_gene: TRBD1
CDR3aa: CASSPDRTYGYTF
CDR3nt: TGTGCCAGCTCACCGGACAGGACTTATGGCTACACCTTC

abundance: -
v_gene: TRBV6-2/TRBV6-3
j_gene: TRBJ2-6
d_gene: -
CDR3aa: CASTPPGGSSGANVLTF
CDR3nt: TGTGCCAGCACCCCCCCAGGTGGGTCCTCTGGGGCCAACGTCCTGACTTTC

abundance: -
v_gene: TRBV6-2/TRBV6-3
j_gene: TRBJ2-2
d_gene: -
CDR3aa: CASSSFRNTGELFF
CDR3nt: TGTGCCAGCAGTTCGTTCAGGAACACCGGGGAGCTGTTTTTT

abundance: -
v_gene: TRBV21-1
j_gene: TRBJ2-7
d_gene: -
CDR3aa: CASSKTGGLAYEQYF
CDR3nt: TGTGCCAGCAGCAAGACAGGGGGGTTGGCCTACGAGCAGTACTTC

abundance: -
v_gene: TRBV7-8
j_gene: TRBJ2-5
d_gene: TRBD1
CDR3aa: CASSLVDGQGQTQYF
CDR3nt: TGTGCCAGCAGCCTAGTCGATGGACAGGGACAGACCCAGTACTTC

abundance: once
v_gene: TRBV24-1
j_gene: TRBJ2-3
d_gene: TRBD2
CDR3aa: CATSGRSGRPSTDTQYF
CDR3nt: TGTGCCACCAGTGGCCGTAGCGGGAGACCAAGCACAGATACGCAGTATTTT

abundance: -
v_gene: TRBV10-3
j_gene: TRBJ1-1
d_gene: -
CDR3aa: CAISEPLLAEAFF
CDR3nt: TGTGCCATCAGTGAACCACTATTAGCTGAAGCTTTCTTT